This is a list of T cell receptor beta chains from one sample in a study of T cell responses to AZD1222 COVID-19 vaccine. The table came from immunoSEQ multiplex PCR; TCRdb's copy has only in-frame clones and leaves some out. The sample carries some 140,000 clones, approximately 91% recorded once. Material: peripheral blood, obtained 28 days after the second AZD1222 dose. Every receptor here comes from an adult who received the AZD1222 COVID-19 vaccine. Both conserved end residues are part of each CDR3.

16	TRBV6-1	TRBJ2-2	CASSEVTGTNAGELFF
14	TRBV18	TRBJ1-5	CASSPGQVNQPQHF
12	TRBV12-3/TRBV12-4	TRBJ1-2	CASTRGGYGYTF
16	TRBV18	TRBJ2-1	CASSPPRSGRAGEQFF
14	TRBV27	TRBJ1-1	CASSSGSPNTEAFF
13	TRBV6-5	TRBJ1-2	CASSYGGTDGYTF
15	TRBV7-9	TRBJ1-4	CASSLQGLSSEKLFF
14	TRBV5-1	TRBJ1-2	CASSQGQGLYGYTF
14	TRBV30	TRBJ1-1	CAWSEGDRNTEAFF
14	TRBV5-1	TRBJ2-7	CASKSDSGFYEQYF
15	TRBV7-9	TRBJ1-4	CASSYKGATNEKLFF
13	TRBV30	TRBJ1-1	CAWRPEKNTEAFF
14	TRBV10-3	TRBJ1-2	CAISGTGGDYGYTF
16	TRBV11-2	TRBJ2-1	CASSLSGSLSYNEQFF
14	TRBV28	TRBJ1-6	CASRLDSTNSPLHF
16	TRBV6-5	TRBJ1-4	CASSYSPTGAYEKLFF
16	TRBV5-5	TRBJ1-4	CASSFDYRASYEKLFF
13	TRBV12-3/TRBV12-4	TRBJ2-1	CASERANYNEQFF
13	TRBV3-1/TRBV3-2	TRBJ1-1	CASGFGDRDLAFF
15	TRBV5-6	TRBJ1-2	CASSWVTGVKHGYTF
14	TRBV25-1	TRBJ1-1	CASSDTTREFEAFF
13	TRBV12-3/TRBV12-4	TRBJ2-3	CASSLRRAGTQYF
15	TRBV4-1	TRBJ1-1	CASSLWDRGNTEAFF
14	TRBV30	TRBJ1-5	CAWSGASGNQPQHF
14	TRBV11-3	TRBJ1-3	CASGTGGPGNTIYF
15	TRBV7-9	TRBJ2-1	CASSQPSGRANEQFF
15	TRBV2	TRBJ1-1	CASSGSGRKDTEAFF
15	TRBV3-1/TRBV3-2	TRBJ1-6	CASSPLQGEGSPLHF
13	TRBV2	TRBJ2-7	CASSFRDNYEQYF
15	TRBV4-2	TRBJ1-2	CASSQVGTGNYGYTF
18	TRBV18	TRBJ2-1	CASSPPLGLAGENNEQFF
15	TRBV5-1	TRBJ1-1	CASSPPGQGNTEAFF
14	TRBV5-1	TRBJ1-1	CASSQDRMNTEAFF
13	TRBV12-3/TRBV12-4	TRBJ1-4	CASSRNGGEKLFF
15	TRBV5-5	TRBJ2-5	CASSTGTGGRETQYF
15	TRBV4-1	TRBJ1-6	CASSRAQGADSPLHF
16	TRBV28	TRBJ1-6	CASSLREDSYNSPLHF
14	TRBV7-9	TRBJ2-5	CASSLTGGQETQYF
15	TRBV7-9	TRBJ1-4	CASSAGEAHNEKLFF
14	TRBV2	TRBJ1-1	CASSDGPLNTEAFF
13	TRBV7-2	TRBJ1-2	CASSPGINYGYTF
14	TRBV6-6	TRBJ2-1	CASSYGGSANEQFF
16	TRBV19	TRBJ2-7	CASSIRPGQGAREQYF
11	TRBV29-1	TRBJ1-1	CSVAGTFEAFF
15	TRBV6-2/TRBV6-3	TRBJ2-5	CASSYSNWLAQTQYF
15	TRBV5-1	TRBJ2-5	CASSLVWQGQETQYF
18	TRBV5-4	TRBJ2-3	CASSSGGGLAVGTDTQYF
16	TRBV19	TRBJ2-2	CASSMGQGAFTGELFF